Listed below are T cell receptor beta chains from one sample, sequenced in a study of blood T cell repertoires in COVID-19. Profiled with immunoSEQ multiplex PCR; TCRdb holds only in-frame clones, not every one. Of 130,000 to 150,000 clones in the sample, around 85% are singletons; the top ten hold roughly 3%. The material sequenced was peripheral blood. All receptors come from a woman older than 75 with acute or convalescent COVID-19. Both conserved end residues are part of each CDR3. Each record gives: V gene, J gene, clone size, D gene, CDR3 DNA, CDR3 protein. A D gene is named only where the DNA matches it firmly. A clone size is listed for some rows: how often the clone was seen (once, few, many), or a class if it is expanded.

TRBV6-5	TRBJ1-2	once	NA	TGTGCCAGCAAAGAGTTAGAGGGCTACACCTTC	CASKELEGYTF
TRBV2	TRBJ1-2	NA	TRBD1	TGTGCCAGCGGGGGACAGGGGGCGCTTACCCATGGCTACACCTTC	CASGGQGALTHGYTF
TRBV5-1	TRBJ2-1	NA	TRBD1	TGCGCCAGCAGCCCTGGGACAGGGTTGAGGAATGAGCAGTTCTTC	CASSPGTGLRNEQFF
TRBV5-1	TRBJ2-5	NA	TRBD1	TGCGCCAGCAGCTGGCAATCGGGACAGGGCCAAGAGACCCAGTACTTC	CASSWQSGQGQETQYF
TRBV10-1	TRBJ2-5	once	NA	TGCGCCAGCAGTGAGTCGGCAGGGCAAGAGACCCAGTACTTC	CASSESAGQETQYF
TRBV9	TRBJ2-2	NA	NA	TGTGCCAGCAGCGTAGCTACCAGGGACACCGTGGAGCTGTTTTTT	CASSVATRDTVELFF
TRBV7-2	TRBJ2-1	few	TRBD2	TGTGCCAGCAGCTTCATGGGGAGAGCGGGGGGGCCCAATGAGCAGTTCTTC	CASSFMGRAGGPNEQFF
TRBV9	TRBJ2-7	NA	TRBD1	TGTGCCAGCAGCGTAGGGACAGGGTATTTCTACGAGCAGTACTTC	CASSVGTGYFYEQYF
TRBV24-1	TRBJ2-1	NA	NA	TGTGCCACCTCACGACCGGGCTACAATGAGCAGTTCTTC	CATSRPGYNEQFF
TRBV11-2	TRBJ2-1	NA	TRBD1	TGTGCCACCCAACGGGGACAGGGGTTTATATATGAGCAGTTCTTC	CATQRGQGFIYEQFF
TRBV12-3/TRBV12-4	TRBJ1-1	NA	NA	TGTGCCAGCAGTTTCCTAACGAACACTGAAGCTTTCTTT	CASSFLTNTEAFF
TRBV4-3	TRBJ2-2	NA	TRBD1	TGCGCCAGCAGCCCACAGGGGGGCCGCACCGGGGAGCTGTTTTTT	CASSPQGGRTGELFF
TRBV6-6	TRBJ2-1	NA	TRBD2	TGTGCCAGCATCCGGACTAGCGGGCTTTACAATGAGCAGTTCTTC	CASIRTSGLYNEQFF
TRBV6-1	TRBJ1-2	NA	NA	TGTGCCAGCAGTGAACGGGCGAATCGGGGGGAGAGGGGCTACACCTTC	CASSERANRGERGYTF
TRBV5-1	TRBJ1-1	NA	TRBD1	TGCGCCAGTTCACAGGGGGCGGGCGGCACTGAAGCTTTCTTT	CASSQGAGGTEAFF
TRBV19	TRBJ1-2	NA	TRBD1	TGTGCCAGTAGTACCCTCTTGTTAGGGACAGGGAGAGCGTCGACTAACTATGGCTACACCTTC	CASSTLLLGTGRASTNYGYTF
TRBV6-5	TRBJ1-3	NA	NA	TGTGCCAGCAGAACGGACAGCCGCTCTGGAAACACCATATATTTT	CASRTDSRSGNTIYF
TRBV4-3	TRBJ1-1	NA	NA	TGCGCCAGCAGCCAAGACCGGGATGGAACTGAAGCTTTCTTT	CASSQDRDGTEAFF
TRBV19	TRBJ1-1	NA	NA	TGTGCCAGTCAACGAGAGAACCGGAACACTGAAGCTTTCTTT	CASQRENRNTEAFF
TRBV5-1	TRBJ2-1	once	TRBD2	TGCGCCAGCAGCTTAGGCCGGGCTAGCGGGGGGAACAATGAGCAGTTCTTC	CASSLGRASGGNNEQFF
TRBV5-4	TRBJ2-2	NA	TRBD1	TGTGCCAGCAGCCAGGGACAGGCGAACACCGGGGAGCTGTTTTTT	CASSQGQANTGELFF
TRBV5-1	TRBJ1-1	NA	NA	TGCGCCAGCAGTGACCCTGTTTCGGGGAACACTGAAGCTTTCTTT	CASSDPVSGNTEAFF
TRBV5-4	TRBJ2-2	once	TRBD1	TGTGCCAGCAGCCTTCAGGGGGCGACCGGGGAGCTGTTTTTT	CASSLQGATGELFF
TRBV20-1	TRBJ1-2	few	NA	TGCAACCGAGGGCGGTTAGATGGCTACACCTTC	CNRGRLDGYTF
TRBV4-2	TRBJ1-3	NA	NA	TGTGCCAGCAGCCAAGTGGGCAGTGGAAACACCATATATTTT	CASSQVGSGNTIYF
TRBV9	TRBJ2-5	once	TRBD2	TGTGCCAGCAGTCTTAACCCAGCGGGGGCCGGGGGGGAGACCCAGTACTTC	CASSLNPAGAGGETQYF
TRBV6-5	TRBJ1-6	NA	NA	TGTGCCAGCAGTTCGGGTGGATACGGTCTCCACTTT	CASSSGGYGLHF
TRBV10-3	TRBJ1-1	NA	NA	TGTGCCATCAGTGAGTTTGGGGCGGACACTGAAGCTTTCTTT	CAISEFGADTEAFF
TRBV4-2	TRBJ1-4	NA	NA	TGTGCCAGCAGCCAAGGAAACCGGGTGGGTGAAAAACTGTTTTTT	CASSQGNRVGEKLFF
TRBV6-2/TRBV6-3	TRBJ1-5	NA	NA	TGTGCCAGCACCCCGAGAGGGAGGGGCCTCTATCAGCCCCAGCATTTT	CASTPRGRGLYQPQHF
TRBV9	TRBJ2-7	once	NA	TGTGCCAGCAGCGTAGAAGGGGGGGGTCCCTACGAGCAGTACTTC	CASSVEGGGPYEQYF
TRBV9	TRBJ2-5	NA	TRBD2	TGTGCCAGCAGCGTCGGGGGGTACCAAGAGACCCAGTACTTC	CASSVGGYQETQYF
TRBV7-9	TRBJ1-6	NA	NA	TGTGCCAGCAGCTTAGGCGGAGGAGAGGAGGCTAATTCACCCCTCCACTTT	CASSLGGGEEANSPLHF
TRBV11-3	TRBJ2-3	NA	TRBD2	TGTGCCAGCAGCCCCGGGGGAGGGACAGATACGCAGTATTTT	CASSPGGGTDTQYF
TRBV29-1	TRBJ1-1	NA	NA	TGCAGCGTTGAGGGCGTCACAAACATGAACACTGAAGCTTTCTTT	CSVEGVTNMNTEAFF
TRBV28	TRBJ1-5	NA	NA	TGTGCCAGCAGTTTGCCCAGCAGGCGGGCGAACCTGCCCCAGCATTTT	CASSLPSRRANLPQHF
TRBV6-5	TRBJ1-2	NA	TRBD1	TGTGCCAGCAGTAAGACAGGGTCAGATGGCTACACCTTC	CASSKTGSDGYTF
TRBV6-2/TRBV6-3	TRBJ1-2	NA	TRBD1	TGTGCCAGCAGTAGAGGACAGGGGGCGACTGGCTACACCTTC	CASSRGQGATGYTF
TRBV7-8	TRBJ1-6	once	NA	TGTGCCAGCAGCTTCCCAGGGTTGAATTCACCCCTCCACTTT	CASSFPGLNSPLHF
TRBV5-6	TRBJ2-5	NA	TRBD1	TGTGCCAGCGGGTGGCACATCCAGGGGGCGTCTCAAGAGACCCAGTACTTC	CASGWHIQGASQETQYF
TRBV7-9	TRBJ1-1	NA	TRBD1	TGTGCCAGCAGTCGCGGGACAGGTGGATTCGCTGAAGCTTTCTTT	CASSRGTGGFAEAFF
TRBV11-3	TRBJ1-1	NA	NA	TGTGCCAGCAGTCGTACAGGGACGGACACTGAAGCTTTCTTT	CASSRTGTDTEAFF
TRBV7-6	TRBJ2-4	NA	TRBD1	TGTGCCAGCAGCTTAGTCGGTAGTCAGGGGACAGGGGGCTTAGGGAGTAGAAACATTCAGTACTTC	CASSLVGSQGTGGLGSRNIQYF
TRBV7-2	TRBJ1-5	NA	NA	TGTGCCAGCAGTCCCGCCCCTACGTTTAATCAGCCCCAGCATTTT	CASSPAPTFNQPQHF
TRBV24-1	TRBJ1-1	NA	NA	TGTGCCACCAGTGGCGGCGAGAACACTGAAGCTTTCTTT	CATSGGENTEAFF
TRBV5-1	TRBJ2-7	NA	TRBD1	TGCGCCAGCAGCTTGGGGGGACAGATATACGAGCAGTACTTC	CASSLGGQIYEQYF
TRBV5-1	TRBJ1-1	NA	NA	TGCGCCAGCAGCGTTTTAACAGGGTCGCCTTTCTTT	CASSVLTGSPFF
TRBV7-9	TRBJ1-1	NA	NA	TGTGCCAGCAGCTTAGGGGCAGGGACTGAAGCTTTCTTT	CASSLGAGTEAFF
TRBV5-4	TRBJ2-3	few	NA	TGTGCCAGCAGCCCCGGGTCCGGCGCCCTCCTGGGCGGGGATACGCAGTATTTT	CASSPGSGALLGGDTQYF
TRBV5-4	TRBJ1-2	NA	TRBD1	TGTGCCAGCAGCCCCGACAGGGATTATGGCTACACCTTC	CASSPDRDYGYTF
TRBV5-8	TRBJ1-2	NA	TRBD1	TGTGCCAGCAGTTATCAGGGGGTTGCTAACTATGGCTACACCTTC	CASSYQGVANYGYTF
TRBV19	TRBJ2-2	once	TRBD2	TGTGCCAGTAGTATATACAGGCCGGGGGGGACCGGGGAGCTGTTTTTT	CASSIYRPGGTGELFF
TRBV3-1/TRBV3-2	TRBJ2-1	once	TRBD1	TGTGCCAGCAGCGGGACAGCCTACAATGAGCAGTTCTTC	CASSGTAYNEQFF